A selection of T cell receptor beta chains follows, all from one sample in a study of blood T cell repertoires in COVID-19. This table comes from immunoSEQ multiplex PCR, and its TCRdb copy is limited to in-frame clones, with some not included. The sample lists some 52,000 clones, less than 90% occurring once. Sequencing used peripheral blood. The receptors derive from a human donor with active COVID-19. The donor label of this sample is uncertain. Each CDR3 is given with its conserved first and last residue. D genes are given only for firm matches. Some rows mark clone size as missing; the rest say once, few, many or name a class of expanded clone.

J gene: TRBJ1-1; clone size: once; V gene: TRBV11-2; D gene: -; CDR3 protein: CASSLDVSGGAFF; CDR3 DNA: TGTGCCAGCAGCTTAGATGTTAGCGGGGGAGCTTTCTTT
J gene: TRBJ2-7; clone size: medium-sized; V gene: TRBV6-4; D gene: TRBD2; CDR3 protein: CASSEVSGGAYEQYF; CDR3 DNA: TGTGCCAGCAGTGAGGTTAGCGGGGGGGCCTACGAGCAGTACTTC
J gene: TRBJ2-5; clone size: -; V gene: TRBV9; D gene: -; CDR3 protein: CASSVGGGRETQYF; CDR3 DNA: TGTGCCAGCAGCGTAGGGGGGGGCCGAGAGACCCAGTACTTC
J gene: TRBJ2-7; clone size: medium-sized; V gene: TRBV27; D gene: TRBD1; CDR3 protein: CASSSPGQGFSDYEQYF; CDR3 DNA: TGTGCCAGCAGTTCTCCGGGACAGGGGTTTTCGGACTACGAGCAGTACTTC
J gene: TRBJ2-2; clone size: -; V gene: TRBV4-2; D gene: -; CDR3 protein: CASSRPGTSNTGELFF; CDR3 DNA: TGTGCCAGCAGCCGCCCCGGGACATCGAACACCGGGGAGCTGTTTTTT
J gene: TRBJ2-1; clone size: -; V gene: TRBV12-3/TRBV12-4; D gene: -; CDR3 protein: CASSSDNEQFF; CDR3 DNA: TGTGCCAGCAGCTCGGACAATGAGCAGTTCTTC
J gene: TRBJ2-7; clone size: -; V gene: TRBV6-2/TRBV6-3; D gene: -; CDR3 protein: CASSYPLSLGREQYF; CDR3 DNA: TGTGCCAGCAGTTATCCTCTATCCCTCGGTCGCGAGCAGTACTTC
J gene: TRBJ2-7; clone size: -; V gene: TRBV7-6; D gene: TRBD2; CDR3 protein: CASSLALAGVGEQYF; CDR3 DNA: TGTGCCAGCAGCTTAGCGCTAGCGGGGGTAGGAGAGCAGTACTTC
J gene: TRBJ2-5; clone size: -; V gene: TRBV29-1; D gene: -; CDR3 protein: CSVANIQGPQETQYF; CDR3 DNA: TGCAGCGTAGCCAATATACAGGGTCCCCAAGAGACCCAGTACTTC
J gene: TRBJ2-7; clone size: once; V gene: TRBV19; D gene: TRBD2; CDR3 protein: CASRSSGGGIYEQYF; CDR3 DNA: TGTGCCAGTAGAAGTAGCGGGGGCGGTATCTACGAGCAGTACTTC
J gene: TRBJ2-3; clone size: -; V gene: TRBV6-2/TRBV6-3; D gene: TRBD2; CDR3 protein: CASSSRGSGGPTDTQYF; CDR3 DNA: TGTGCCAGCAGTTCCCGGGGTAGCGGGGGCCCAACAGATACGCAGTATTTT
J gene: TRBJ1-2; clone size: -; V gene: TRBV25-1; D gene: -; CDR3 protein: CASSSGTHYGYTF; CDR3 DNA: TGTGCCAGCAGTTCCGGGACACACTATGGCTACACCTTC